The clone carrying this T cell receptor beta chain came up once. This specimen comes from a study of cytomegalovirus exposure and HLA in healthy donors. CDR1 SNHLY and CDR2 FYNNEI come from the germline V gene. The CDR3 has 14 amino acids. V lost 3 bases to trimming and J lost 7 bases, with 16 bases between them. The repertoire was sequenced with immunoSEQ multiplex PCR; TCRdb's copy has only in-frame clones and lacks some. The sample has approximately 160,000 clones; roughly 86% are singletons. The sequence derives from a man younger than 30 in good health and CMV-seropositive. Specimen: PBMCs. The chain couples TRBV2 to TRBJ2-7; D may be TRBD2 (6 bases). CDR3 coding DNA: TGTGCCAGCAGTGATGGAGGGGCGATTAGGGAGCAGTACTTC. Its protein product is CASSDGGAIREQYF.